The 13 T cell receptor beta chains listed next were all sequenced from one sample in a study of blood T cell repertoires in COVID-19. The table came from immunoSEQ multiplex PCR; TCRdb's copy has only in-frame clones and leaves some out. This table holds roughly 200,000 clones, 85% found once. The sample consisted of peripheral blood. Receptors originate from a person aged 70 to 85 with COVID-19, enrolled during active disease.

The V call is TRBV6-5, the J call TRBJ2-3; a possible D gene is TRBD2 (6 bases). CDR1 and CDR2 from the germline V gene are MNHEY and SVGAGI. The V end was cut by 0 bases, the J end by 5 bases, with 12 bases between. The CDR3 length is 15 residues. CDR3 protein: CASSYSIGGLDTQYF. The CDR3 DNA is TGTGCCAGCAGTTACTCCATCGGGGGACTAGATACGCAGTATTTT.

About this clone: Other DNA sequences in the same sample also yield this CDR3. The V call is TRBV19, the J call TRBJ2-2, with 9 bases identical to TRBD2. Per the germline V gene, CDR1 is LNHDA and CDR2 is SQIVND (reference sequence). This CDR3 is built from 15 residues. V shed 3 bases and J 2 bases; nucleotides not matched to a gene: 1. The CDR3 coding sequence is TGTGCCAGTAGTATCCTAGCGGGAAACACCGGGGAGCTGTTTTTT. Residues: CASSILAGNTGELFF.

The chain recombines TRBV6-6 with TRBJ1-5, with D tentatively TRBD1 (6 bases). The CDR3 consists of 12 residues. Trimming stripped 9 bases from V and 2 bases from J, with 8 bases between. Germline V gene lookup returns CDR1 MNHNY and CDR2 SVGAGI (reference sequence). CDR3 protein: CASGQRNQPQHF. For the CDR3, the DNA is TGTGCCAGTGGACAGCGCAATCAGCCCCAGCATTTT.

This clone appeared once. V gene TRBV6-5 combines with J gene TRBJ1-5; no clear D gene. The V end was cut by 4 bases, the J end by 4 bases, with 11 bases between. The CDR3 contains 14 residues. Germline V gene data show CDR1 as MNHEY and CDR2 as SVGAGI. The CDR3 coding sequence is TGTGCCAGCAGTTTCAACCGCGTTAATCAGCCCCAGCATTTT. Translated: CASSFNRVNQPQHF.

The chain is built from TRBV5-6 and TRBJ2-5; D might be TRBD2 (7 bases). The CDR3 extends over 16 amino acids. Per the germline V gene, CDR1 is SGHDT and CDR2 is YYEEEE. Trimming stripped 0 bases from V and 5 bases from J, with 17 bases between. Here the CDR3 reads CASSLVATGRGETQYF. Here the CDR3 DNA reads TGTGCCAGCAGCTTGGTGGCCACAGGGAGGGGTGAGACCCAGTACTTC.

The V call is TRBV9, the J call TRBJ1-6; D is possibly TRBD1 (5 bases). Germline assignment: CDR1 SGDLS and CDR2 YYNGEE. CDR3 length equals 16 residues. The V end lost 0 bases, the J end lost 10 bases, and 17 bases lay between the germline ends. The CDR3 DNA sequence: TGTGCCAGCAGCGTAGAGTCCGGGGGGGTAGGGTCACCCCTCCACTTT. Translated: CASSVESGGVGSPLHF.

The J gene is TRBJ2-3, the V gene TRBV6-5; D gene uncertain. The CDR3 has 11 amino acids. Germline V gene data show CDR1 as MNHEY and CDR2 as SVGAGI. Trimming stripped 8 bases from V and 6 bases from J, with 9 bases between. CDR3 nucleotide sequence: TGTGCCAGCCGCTATTCGGATACGCAGTATTTT. It yields the protein CASRYSDTQYF.

The chain has TRBV9 and TRBJ2-2, with TRBD2 matching over 10 bases. The CDR3 is 17 residues long. The germline CDR1 and CDR2 sequences are SGDLS and YYNGEE. Trimming removed 4 bases from V and 0 bases from J; junction bases left unmatched: 6. The CDR3 spells CASSPSLAGANTGELFF. CDR3 DNA: TGTGCCAGCAGCCCCAGCCTAGCGGGAGCGAACACCGGGGAGCTGTTTTTT.

J is TRBJ2-3 and V is TRBV24-1, with TRBD2 identical over 8 bases. Trimming took 2 bases from V and 5 from J; bases not matched to a gene: 8. This CDR3 comprises 16 residues. The germline CDR1 and CDR2 sequences are KGHDR and SFDVKD. The CDR3 DNA follows: TGTGCCACCAGTGATTCCACGGGAGGGCTGGGAGATACGCAGTATTTT. Translating it yields CATSDSTGGLGDTQYF.

The V call is TRBV28, the J call TRBJ1-4, with TRBD1 as a possible D gene (6 bases). There are 12 residues in the CDR3. V lost 6 bases to trimming and J lost 7 bases, with 9 bases between them. Germline CDR1 MDHEN, CDR2 SYDVKM. The CDR3: CASSGTSEKLFF. The CDR3 DNA follows: TGTGCCAGCAGCGGGACATCTGAAAAACTGTTTTTT. Complete variable domain (other parts from reference TRBV28 and TRBJ1-4): DVKVTQSSRYLVKRTGEKVFLECVQDMDHENMFWYRQDPGLGLRLIYFSYDVKMKEKGDIPEGYSVSREKKERFSLILESASTNQTSMYLCASSGTSEKLFFGSGTQLSVL.

V and J are TRBV29-1 and TRBJ1-2, with TRBD1 matching 9 bases. The CDR3 sequence is 14 residues long. The germline CDR1 and CDR2 sequences are SQVTM and ANQGSEA. Unmatched junction bases numbered 8, after V lost 1 base and J lost 8 bases. DNA for the CDR3: TGCAGCGTTGAAGTTACCGGGACAGGGAACGGCTACACCTTC. Translating it yields CSVEVTGTGNGYTF.

This chain joins TRBV30 and TRBJ1-3; a possible D gene is TRBD1 (5 bases). Germline CDR1 is GTSNPN and CDR2 is SVGIG (reference sequence). This CDR3 is built from 13 residues. The V gene lost 5 bases and the J gene lost 4 bases, with 12 bases spanning the gap. CDR3 sequence reads: CAWAGVRGNTIYF. In nucleotides, the CDR3 is TGTGCCTGGGCGGGGGTAAGAGGAAACACCATATATTTT.

This chain links TRBV5-1 with TRBJ2-5; 7 nucleotides match TRBD1. This CDR3 is built from 14 residues. The germline V gene encodes CDR1 SGHRS and CDR2 YFSETQ. After removal of 5 bases from V and 3 bases from J, the junction contained 7 bases not matched to a gene. The CDR3 DNA is TGCGCCAGCAGGAATGAGGGGGCTGAAGAGACCCAGTACTTC. This translates into CASRNEGAEETQYF.